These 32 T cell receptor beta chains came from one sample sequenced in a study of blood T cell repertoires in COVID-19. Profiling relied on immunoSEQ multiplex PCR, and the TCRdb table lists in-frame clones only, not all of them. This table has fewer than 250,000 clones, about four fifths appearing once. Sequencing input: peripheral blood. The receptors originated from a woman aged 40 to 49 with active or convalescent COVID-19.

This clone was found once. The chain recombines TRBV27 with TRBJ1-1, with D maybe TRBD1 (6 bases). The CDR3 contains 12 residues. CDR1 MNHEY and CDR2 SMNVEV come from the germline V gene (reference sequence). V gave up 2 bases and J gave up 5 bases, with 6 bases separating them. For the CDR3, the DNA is TGTGCCAGCAGTTTACAGGGGACTGAAGCTTTCTTT. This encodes CASSLQGTEAFF.

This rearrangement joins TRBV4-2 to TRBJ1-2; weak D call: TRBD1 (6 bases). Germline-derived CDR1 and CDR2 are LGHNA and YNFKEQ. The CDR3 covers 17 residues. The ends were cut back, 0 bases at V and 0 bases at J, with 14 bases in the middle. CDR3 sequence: CASSQDEGEVANYGYTF. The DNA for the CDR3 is TGTGCCAGCAGCCAAGATGAGGGGGAAGTCGCTAACTATGGCTACACCTTC.

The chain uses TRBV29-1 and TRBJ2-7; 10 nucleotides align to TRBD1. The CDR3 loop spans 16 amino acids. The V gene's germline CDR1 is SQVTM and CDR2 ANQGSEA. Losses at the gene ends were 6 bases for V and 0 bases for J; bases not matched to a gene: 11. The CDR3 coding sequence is TGCAGCGTGCCCACCCGGGACAGGGGTCGCTCCTACGAGCAGTACTTC. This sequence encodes CSVPTRDRGRSYEQYF.

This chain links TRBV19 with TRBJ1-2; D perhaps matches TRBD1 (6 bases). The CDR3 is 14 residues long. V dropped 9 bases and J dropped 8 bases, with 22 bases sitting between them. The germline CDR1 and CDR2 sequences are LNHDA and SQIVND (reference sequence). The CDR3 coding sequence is TGTGCCAGCTTCCTATCGGACAGACCTCCGGGCTACACCTTC. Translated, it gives CASFLSDRPPGYTF.

The CDR3 spells CATSPAGAGDTQYF. The CDR3 DNA follows: TGTGCCACCAGTCCAGCGGGGGCGGGAGATACGCAGTATTTT. V and J are TRBV15 and TRBJ2-3, with 8 bases that match TRBD2. Germline V lookup: CDR1 LNHNV, CDR2 YYDKDF (reference sequence). The CDR3 runs to 14 residues. J was trimmed by 5 bases and V by 6 bases; bases with no gene match: 7.

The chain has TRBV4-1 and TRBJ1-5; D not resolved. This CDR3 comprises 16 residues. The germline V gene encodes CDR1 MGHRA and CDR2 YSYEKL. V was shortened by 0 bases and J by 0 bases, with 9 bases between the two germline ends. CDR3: CASSQEGVYSNQPQHF. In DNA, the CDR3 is TGCGCCAGCAGCCAAGAGGGCGTCTATAGCAATCAGCCCCAGCATTTT.

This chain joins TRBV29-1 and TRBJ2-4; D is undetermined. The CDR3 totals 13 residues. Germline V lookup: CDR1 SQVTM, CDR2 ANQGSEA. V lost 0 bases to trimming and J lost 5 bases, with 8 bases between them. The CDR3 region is CSVEDFRENIQYF. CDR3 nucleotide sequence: TGCAGCGTTGAAGATTTTCGAGAAAACATTCAGTACTTC.

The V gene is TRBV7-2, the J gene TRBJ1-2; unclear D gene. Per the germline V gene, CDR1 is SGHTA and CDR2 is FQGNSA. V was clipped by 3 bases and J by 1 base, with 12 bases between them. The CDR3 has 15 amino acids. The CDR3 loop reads CASSFRLQNNYGYTF. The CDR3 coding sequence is TGTGCCAGCAGCTTCCGCTTACAAAATAACTATGGCTACACCTTC.

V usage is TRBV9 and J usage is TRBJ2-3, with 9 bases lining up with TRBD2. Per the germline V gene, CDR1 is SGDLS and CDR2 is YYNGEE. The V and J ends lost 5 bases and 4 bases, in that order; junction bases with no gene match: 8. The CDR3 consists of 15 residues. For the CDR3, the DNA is TGTGCCAGCAGTCGCGGGGGGGCCACAGCAGATACGCAGTATTTT. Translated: CASSRGGATADTQYF.

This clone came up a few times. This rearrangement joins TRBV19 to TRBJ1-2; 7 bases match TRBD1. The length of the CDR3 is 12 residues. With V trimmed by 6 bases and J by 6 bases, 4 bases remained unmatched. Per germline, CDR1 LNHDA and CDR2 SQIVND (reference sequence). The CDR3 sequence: CASSDRDHGYTF. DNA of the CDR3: TGTGCCAGTAGCGACAGGGACCATGGCTACACCTTC.

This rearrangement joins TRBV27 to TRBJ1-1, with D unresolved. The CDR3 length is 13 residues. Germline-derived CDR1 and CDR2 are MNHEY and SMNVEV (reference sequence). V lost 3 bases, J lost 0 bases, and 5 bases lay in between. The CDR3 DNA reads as TGTGCCAGCAGTTTTGAGTTGAACACTGAAGCTTTCTTT. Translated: CASSFELNTEAFF.

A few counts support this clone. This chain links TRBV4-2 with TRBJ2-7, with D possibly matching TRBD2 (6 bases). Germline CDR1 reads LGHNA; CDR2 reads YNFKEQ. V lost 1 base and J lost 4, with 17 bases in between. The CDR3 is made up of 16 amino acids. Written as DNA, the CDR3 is TGTGCCAGCAGCCAAGGACCTGGTAGCGGTGGTTACGAGCAGTACTTC. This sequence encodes CASSQGPGSGGYEQYF.

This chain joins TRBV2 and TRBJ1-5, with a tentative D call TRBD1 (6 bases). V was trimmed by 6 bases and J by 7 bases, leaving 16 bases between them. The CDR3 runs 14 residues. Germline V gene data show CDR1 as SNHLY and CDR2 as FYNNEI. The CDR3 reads CASSSYTGNQPQHF. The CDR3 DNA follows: TGTGCCAGCAGCTCCTACACAGGGAACCAGCCCCAGCATTTT.

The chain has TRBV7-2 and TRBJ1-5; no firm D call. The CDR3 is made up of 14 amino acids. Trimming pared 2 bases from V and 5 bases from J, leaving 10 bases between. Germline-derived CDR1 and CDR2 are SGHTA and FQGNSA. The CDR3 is CASSLMGRDQPQHF. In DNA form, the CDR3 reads TGTGCCAGCAGCTTAATGGGGAGAGATCAGCCCCAGCATTTT.

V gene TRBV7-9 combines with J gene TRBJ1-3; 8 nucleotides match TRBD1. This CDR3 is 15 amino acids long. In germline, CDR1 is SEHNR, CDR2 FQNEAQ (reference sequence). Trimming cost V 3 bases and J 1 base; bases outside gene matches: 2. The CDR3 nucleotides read TGTGCCAGCAGCTTCGGACAGGGTTCTGGAAACACCATATATTTT. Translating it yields CASSFGQGSGNTIYF.

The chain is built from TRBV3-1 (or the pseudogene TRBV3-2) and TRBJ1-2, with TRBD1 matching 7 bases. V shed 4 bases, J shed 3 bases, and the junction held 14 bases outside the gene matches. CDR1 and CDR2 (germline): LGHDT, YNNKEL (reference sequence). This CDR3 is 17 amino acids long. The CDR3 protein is CASSPRTGETSHYGYTF. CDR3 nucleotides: TGTGCCAGCAGCCCACGGACAGGAGAAACATCCCACTATGGCTACACCTTC.

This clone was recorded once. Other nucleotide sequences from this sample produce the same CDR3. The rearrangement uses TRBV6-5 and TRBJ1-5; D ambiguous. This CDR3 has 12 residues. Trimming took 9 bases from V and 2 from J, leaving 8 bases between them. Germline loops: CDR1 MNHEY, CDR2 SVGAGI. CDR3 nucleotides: TGTGCCAGTAGGCAGGGCAATCAGCCCCAGCATTTT. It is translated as CASRQGNQPQHF.

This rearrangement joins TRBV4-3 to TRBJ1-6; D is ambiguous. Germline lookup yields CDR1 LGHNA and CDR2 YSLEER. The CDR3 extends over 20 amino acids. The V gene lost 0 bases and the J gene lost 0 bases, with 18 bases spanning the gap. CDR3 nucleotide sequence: TGCGCCAGCAGCCAAGATCTCTTGATAGCAGCCCTCTCCTATAATTCACCCCTCCACTTT. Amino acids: CASSQDLLIAALSYNSPLHF.

CDR3 in amino acids: CASSESRPGGADTQYF. The CDR3 nucleotides read TGCGCCAGCAGTGAGTCGAGGCCAGGGGGCGCAGATACGCAGTATTTT. The V and J genes are TRBV10-2 and TRBJ2-3; 8 nucleotides align to TRBD1. CDR3 length equals 16 residues. Germline V gene sequence: CDR1 WSHSY, CDR2 SAAADI. Unmatched junction bases numbered 6, after V lost 0 bases and J lost 4 bases.

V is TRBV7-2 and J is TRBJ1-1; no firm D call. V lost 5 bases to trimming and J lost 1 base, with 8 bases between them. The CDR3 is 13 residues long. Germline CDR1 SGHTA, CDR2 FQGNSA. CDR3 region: CASSLNRNTEAFF. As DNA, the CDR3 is TGTGCCAGCAGCCTGAACAGGAACACTGAAGCTTTCTTT. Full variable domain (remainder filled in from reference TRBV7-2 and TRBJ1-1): GAGVSQSPSNKVTEKGKDVELRCDPISGHTALYWYRQSLGQGLEFLIYFQGNSAPDKSGLPSDRFSAERTGGSVSTLTIQRTQQEDSAVYLCASSLNRNTEAFFGQGTRLTVV.

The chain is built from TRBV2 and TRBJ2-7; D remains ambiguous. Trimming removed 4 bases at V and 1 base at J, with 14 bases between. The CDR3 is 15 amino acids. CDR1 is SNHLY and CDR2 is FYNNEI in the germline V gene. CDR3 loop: CASSVDTVRSYEQYF. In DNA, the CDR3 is TGTGCCAGCAGTGTGGATACAGTTAGATCCTACGAGCAGTACTTC.

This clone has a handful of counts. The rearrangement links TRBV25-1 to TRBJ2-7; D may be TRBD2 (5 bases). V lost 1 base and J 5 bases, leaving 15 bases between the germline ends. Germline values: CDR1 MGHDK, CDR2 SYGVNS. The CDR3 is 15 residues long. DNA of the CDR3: TGTGCCAGCAGTGAATTACAGACCCAGAGGGACGAGCAGTACTTC. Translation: CASSELQTQRDEQYF.

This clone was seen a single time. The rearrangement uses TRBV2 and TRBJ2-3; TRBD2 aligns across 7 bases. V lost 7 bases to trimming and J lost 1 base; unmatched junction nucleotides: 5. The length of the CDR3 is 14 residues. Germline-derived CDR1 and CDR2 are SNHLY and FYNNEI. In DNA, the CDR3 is TGTGCCAGCACCTCCAGCGGGGGCACAGATACGCAGTATTTT. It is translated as CASTSSGGTDTQYF.

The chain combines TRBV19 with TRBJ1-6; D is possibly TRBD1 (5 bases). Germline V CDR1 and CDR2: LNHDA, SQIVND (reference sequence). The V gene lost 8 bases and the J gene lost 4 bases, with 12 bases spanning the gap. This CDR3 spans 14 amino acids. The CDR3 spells CASSSNRYNSPLHF. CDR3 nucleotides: TGTGCCAGTTCCTCAAACAGGTATAATTCACCCCTCCACTTT.

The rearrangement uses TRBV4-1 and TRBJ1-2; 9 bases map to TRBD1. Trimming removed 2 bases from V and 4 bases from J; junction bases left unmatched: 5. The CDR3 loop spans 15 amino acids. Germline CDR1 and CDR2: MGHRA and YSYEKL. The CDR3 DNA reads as TGCGCCAGCAGCCAACCGGGACAGGGTGGCTATGGCTACACCTTC. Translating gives CASSQPGQGGYGYTF.

The CDR3 loop is CASSRGGDSSYEQYF. As DNA, the CDR3 is TGTGCCAGCAGTAGGGGGGGGGATAGCTCCTACGAGCAGTACTTC. This chain joins TRBV6-5 and TRBJ2-7; D is possibly TRBD2 (7 bases). V was clipped by 5 bases and J by 0 bases, with 14 bases between them. Germline V lookup: CDR1 MNHEY, CDR2 SVGAGI. The CDR3 extends over 15 amino acids.

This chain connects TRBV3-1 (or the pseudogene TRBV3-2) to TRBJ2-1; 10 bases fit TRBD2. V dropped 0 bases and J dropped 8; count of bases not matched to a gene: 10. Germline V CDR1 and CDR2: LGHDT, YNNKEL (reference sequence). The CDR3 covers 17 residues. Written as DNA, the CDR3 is TGTGCCAGCAGCCAAGATCTACCAAAAGCGGGAGGGTATGAGCAGTTCTTC. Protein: CASSQDLPKAGGYEQFF.

The CDR3 DNA is TGTGCCATCGGAGATGGGGAGTACACTGAAGCTTTCTTT. Amino acids: CAIGDGEYTEAFF. The V and J genes are TRBV10-3 and TRBJ1-1; no clear D gene. Per the germline V gene, CDR1 is ENHRY and CDR2 is SYGVKD. The CDR3 is 13 amino acids. The germline V and J ends were trimmed by 8 bases and 3 bases, with 13 bases remaining between them.

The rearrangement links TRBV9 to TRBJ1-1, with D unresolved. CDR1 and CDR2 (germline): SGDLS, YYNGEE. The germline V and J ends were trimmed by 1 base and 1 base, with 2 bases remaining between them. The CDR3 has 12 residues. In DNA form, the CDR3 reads TGTGCCAGCAGCGTACAGAACACTGAAGCTTTCTTT. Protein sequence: CASSVQNTEAFF.

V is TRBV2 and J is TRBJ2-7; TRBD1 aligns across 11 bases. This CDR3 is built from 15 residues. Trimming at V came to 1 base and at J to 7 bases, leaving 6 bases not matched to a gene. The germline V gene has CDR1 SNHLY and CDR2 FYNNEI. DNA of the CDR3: TGTGCCAGCAGTGAAGGGGACAGGGGGAGGGTGGAGCAGTACTTC. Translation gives CASSEGDRGRVEQYF.

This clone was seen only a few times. The CDR3 coding sequence is TGTGCCAGCAGTTTCATACAGGGGGGCAATCAGCCCCAGCATTTT. Protein sequence: CASSFIQGGNQPQHF. The chain carries TRBV28 and TRBJ1-5, with TRBD1 matching 8 bases. V lost 3 bases to trimming and J lost 2 bases; unmatched junction nucleotides: 3. Germline lookup yields CDR1 MDHEN and CDR2 SYDVKM. The CDR3 loop spans 15 amino acids.

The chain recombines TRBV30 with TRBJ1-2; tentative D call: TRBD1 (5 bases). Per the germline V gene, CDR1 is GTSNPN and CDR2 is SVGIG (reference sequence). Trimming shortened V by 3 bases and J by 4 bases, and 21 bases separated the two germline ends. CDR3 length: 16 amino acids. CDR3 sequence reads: CAWRGTRKGSSYGYTF. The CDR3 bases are TGTGCCTGGAGGGGCACGAGGAAGGGGTCCTCCTATGGCTACACCTTC.